The 8 T cell receptor beta chains in this list originate from one sample, sequenced in a study of regulatory T cells in long-lasting Graves disease. Time point reported: newly diagnosed GD, antithyroid drugs for less than 3 months. Isolated PBMC RNA provided the starting material for the TCR library. Construction of TCR beta libraries relied on iRepertoire HTBI primers and on Arm-PCR targeting CDR3 regions. One entry per CDR3 protein, called by TCRdb with MiXCR from the multiplex PCR reads. The sample shows about 220,000 distinct CDR3 sequences, roughly a fifth of them seen only once. Another study also made use of these data, one on T cells in Graves' hyperthyroidism and ophthalmopathy.

The sample consisted of peripheral blood mononuclear cells (PBMCs), taken at new diagnosis, from a patient treated with antithyroid drugs. The receptors derive from a woman under 40 with Graves disease.

This clonotype was seen ten or more times. V gene TRBV6-2 or TRBV6-3 combines with J gene TRBJ1-2; D is uncertain. The CDR3 totals 13 residues. Germline CDR1 and CDR2: MNHEY and SVGEGT. V dropped 5 bases and J dropped 1 base, with 8 bases sitting between them. In DNA, the CDR3 is TGTGCCAGCAGTGAAGGACGTAACTATGGCTACACCTTC. It encodes CASSEGRNYGYTF.

As for this clonotype: This may be a read error: a much more frequent sequence differs by one nucleotide. This sequence joins TRBV6-2 or TRBV6-3 and TRBJ2-3, with D tentatively TRBD1 (5 bases). This CDR3 has 15 residues. Germline V gene data show CDR1 as MNHEY and CDR2 as SVGEGT. The CDR3 nucleotides are TGTGCCAGAAGTTACTCAGGGCTCCGCACAGATACGCAGTATTTT. It translates to CARSYSGLRTDTQYF.

This clonotype has ten or more counts. Here the CDR3 reads CASSPDWEGTHYGYTF. The CDR3 DNA reads as TGTGCCAGCAGCCCGGATTGGGAGGGGACACACTATGGCTACACCTTC. This chain connects TRBV7-8 to TRBJ1-2; D is possibly TRBD1 (6 bases). This CDR3 has 16 amino acids. Germline V lookup: CDR1 SGHVS, CDR2 FQNEAQ. The V end was cut by 5 bases, the J end by 3 bases, with 19 bases between.

The chain joins TRBV28 to TRBJ2-7, with 12 nucleotides matching TRBD2. From germline, CDR1 is MDHEN and CDR2 SYDVKM. J lost 2 bases, V lost 4 bases, and 9 bases had no gene match. This CDR3 has 17 residues. CDR3 DNA sequence: TGTGCCAGCAGTTCTACCCGACTAGCGGGAGCGACCTACGAGCAGTACTTC. Translating gives CASSSTRLAGATYEQYF.

This clonotype was seen ten or more times. The chain joins TRBV29-1 to TRBJ2-6; no clear D gene. V gave up 4 bases and J gave up 4 bases, with 5 bases separating them. The CDR3 extends over 12 amino acids. Germline V CDR1 and CDR2: SQVTM, ANQGSEA. The CDR3 loop reads CSVVRGANVLTF. For the CDR3, the DNA is TGCAGCGTTGTTAGGGGGGCCAACGTCCTGACTTTC.

The sample holds many counts of this clonotype. This sequence joins TRBV2 and TRBJ1-4; TRBD1 aligns across 9 bases. The CDR3 covers 15 residues. The V segment lost 5 bases and the J segment 5 bases; nucleotides outside the gene matches: 6. Germline V gives CDR1 SNHLY, CDR2 FYNNEI. This CDR3 reads CASSPPGQGNEKLFF. The CDR3 DNA follows: TGTGCCAGCAGTCCTCCGGGACAGGGAAATGAAAAACTGTTTTTT. The full variable domain, with the rest looked up from reference TRBV2 and TRBJ1-4, is EPEVTQTPSHQVTQMGQEVILRCVPISNHLYFYWYRQILGQKVEFLVSFYNNEISEKSEIFDDQFSVERPDGSNFTLKIRSTKLEDSAMYFCASSPPGQGNEKLFFGSGTQLSVL.

This clonotype was counted many times. The chain uses TRBV11-2 and TRBJ2-1; 8 nucleotides match TRBD2. This CDR3 contains 17 residues. V gave up 4 bases and J gave up 5 bases; unmatched junction bases: 13. Germline CDR1 reads SGHAT; CDR2 reads FQNNGV. The CDR3 nucleotides read TGTGCCAGCAGCTCCCCTCGAGTAGCGGGACCGCACAATGAGCAGTTCTTC. It is translated as CASSSPRVAGPHNEQFF.

The CDR3 here is CASSQDRAHEQYF. In DNA form, the CDR3 reads TGTGCCAGCAGCCAGGACAGGGCCCACGAGCAGTACTTC. The chain has TRBV11-2 and TRBJ2-7, with 8 bases matching TRBD1. CDR3 length equals 13 residues. The junction had 5 bases not matched to a gene; V was cut back by 5 bases and J by 5 bases. Germline V gene lookup returns CDR1 SGHAT and CDR2 FQNNGV. The entire variable domain, with the rest obtained from reference TRBV11-2 and TRBJ2-7, is as follows: EAGVAQSPRYKIIEKRQSVAFWCNPISGHATLYWYQQILGQGPKLLIQFQNNGVVDDSQLPKDRFSAERLKGVDSTLKIQPAKLEDSAVYLCASSQDRAHEQYFGPGTRLTVT.